This TCR beta chain was found in a study of spatial heterogeneity in lung cancer. On the study more broadly: Detection consistently yielded more beta chains than alpha chains.

Study-wide findings and caveats: Detection of ubiquitous tumor TCRs in blood was higher at resection than follow-up.

A unique molecular identifier was carried by every single TCR cDNA molecule. MiXCR, applied by TCRdb to the 5' RACE reads, yields one record per CDR3 protein. The sample comprises tens of thousands of distinct CDR3 sequences, 4.6% of which are singletons, and 30% to 35% rests with the top ten. CDR1 MDHEN and CDR2 SYDVKM come from the germline V gene. The CDR3 runs to 16 residues. The trim removed 4 bases at V and 4 bases at J, leaving 7 bases unmatched. Time point in this sample: sample taken at primary tumor resection. No cells were sorted before sequencing. The whole RNA sequenced was extracted from tumor, nontumor lung or frozen PBMC. Donors were roughly 70 untreated early-stage non-small cell lung cancer patients. In its sample, this clonotype was seen many times. Its target is not known.

This rearrangement joins TRBV28 to TRBJ2-1; 10 bases map to TRBD2. Source: PBMCs, taken at surgery. The TCR comes from a male donor with early-stage non-small cell lung cancer. The CDR3 reads CASSSSSGGQYNEQFF. CDR3 nucleotide sequence: TGTGCCAGCAGTTCCTCTAGCGGGGGTCAATACAATGAGCAGTTCTTC.